The clone carrying this T cell receptor beta chain occurred once. Its cognate antigen is unknown. The germline gene is not matched at one end of the junction; a read error may be the cause. Genomic DNA (from each subset) was split evenly across several immunoSEQ plates. Sequencing used immunoSEQ multiplex PCR; TCRdb keeps in-frame clones, though not all of them. The profile shows some 2,100,000 clones, about 93% of them singletons. The data are from a study of shared clonotypes between healthy human individuals. Study-wide context: Each donor contributed plates that comprised three CD4 naive, three CD4 memory, two CD8 naive and one CD8 memory. Study conclusions and caveats: Compared with memory subsets, naive subsets generally had larger estimated richness.

CDR1 and CDR2 (germline): SEHNR, FQNEAQ (reference sequence). The CDR3 loop spans 13 amino acids. Cells designated naive CD8 were CD45RO-negative and were positively selected for CCR7, with terminally differentiated effector memory CD45RA+ cells excluded. Adult donors, all healthy and HIV-negative, had no recent acute infections or vaccinations. The specimen sequenced was naive CD8+ T cells from PBMCs. This TCR was recovered from a man aged 18 to 30 in good health. Some clones in this sample may be carry-over from other donors' samples. The chain couples TRBV7-9 to TRBJ2-1; TRBD2 agrees at 8 bases. CDR3 amino acids: CSLGGRNYNEQFF. The CDR3, as DNA: TGCTCCCTGGGCGGGAGGAACTACAATGAGCAGTTCTTC.